Sequencing of this T cell receptor (beta chain) was carried out in a study of blood T cell repertoires in COVID-19. About the research overall: Some COVID-19 samples were acute and others convalescent; all came from the United States, Italy and Spain. PBMCs, B-cell-depleted T cells, or T cells provided the cDNA or gDNA that made up the material.

The germline CDR1 and CDR2 sequences are MNHEY and SVGAGI. This CDR3 is 13 amino acids long. The ends were cut back, 5 bases at V and 10 bases at J, with 17 bases in the middle. Original processing methods: The authors estimated nucleated cell counts from reference gene primer amplification. Repertoires were generated with immunoSEQ multiplex PCR, while TCRdb's copy carries only in-frame clones and drops some. V and J calls and clone size come straight from that table; D and trimming were deduced from the DNA. The repertoire includes 150,000 to 200,000 clones, approximately 90% of them detected once, and under 5% sits in the top ten.

The rearrangement links TRBV6-5 to TRBJ1-1, with D unclear. The source of this sequence is a human donor in a cohort sampled during active COVID-19. The sample consisted of peripheral blood. In nucleotides, the CDR3 is TGTGCCAGCAGTCTTGAGGGCCTCCGCCCAGCTTTCTTT. Translated, it gives CASSLEGLRPAFF.